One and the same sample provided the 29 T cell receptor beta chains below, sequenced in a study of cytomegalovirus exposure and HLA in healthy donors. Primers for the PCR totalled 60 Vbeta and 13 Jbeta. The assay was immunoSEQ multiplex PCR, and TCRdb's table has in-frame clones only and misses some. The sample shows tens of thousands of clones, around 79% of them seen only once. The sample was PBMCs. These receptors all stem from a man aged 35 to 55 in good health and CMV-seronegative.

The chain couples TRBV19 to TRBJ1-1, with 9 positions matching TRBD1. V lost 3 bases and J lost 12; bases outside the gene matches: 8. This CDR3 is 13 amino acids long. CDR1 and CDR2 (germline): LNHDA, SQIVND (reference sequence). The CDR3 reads CASSITGTGLTFF. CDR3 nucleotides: TGTGCCAGTAGTATCACCGGGACAGGGCTCACTTTCTTT.

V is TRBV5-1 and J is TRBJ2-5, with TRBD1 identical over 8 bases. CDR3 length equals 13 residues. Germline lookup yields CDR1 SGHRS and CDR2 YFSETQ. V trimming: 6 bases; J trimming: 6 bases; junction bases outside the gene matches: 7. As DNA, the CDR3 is TGCGCCAGCAACCTTCAGGGGGCAAAGACCCAGTACTTC. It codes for CASNLQGAKTQYF.

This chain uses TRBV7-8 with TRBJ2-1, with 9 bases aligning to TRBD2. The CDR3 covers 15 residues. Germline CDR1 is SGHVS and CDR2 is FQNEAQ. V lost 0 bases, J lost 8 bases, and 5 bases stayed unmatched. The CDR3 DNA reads TGTGCCAGCAGCTTAGCACGCGGGAGGGCCGATGAGCAGTTCTTC. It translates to CASSLARGRADEQFF.

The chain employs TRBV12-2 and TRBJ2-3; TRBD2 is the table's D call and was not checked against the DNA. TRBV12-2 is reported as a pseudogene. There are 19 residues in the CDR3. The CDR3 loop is CASRSKSGLAGPSTDTQYF. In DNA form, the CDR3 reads TGTGCAAGTCGCTCCAAGAGCGGACTAGCGGGCCCTAGCACAGATACGCAGTATTTT.

CDR3 DNA sequence: TGTGCCAGCAGATCGACCGGGACAAACACCTACGAGCAGTACTTC. Translated, it gives CASRSTGTNTYEQYF. The J gene is TRBJ2-7, the V gene TRBV7-8; tentative D call: TRBD1 (6 bases). The length of the CDR3 is 15 residues. Per the germline V gene, CDR1 is SGHVS and CDR2 is FQNEAQ. V shed 6 bases and J shed 2 bases, with 17 bases lying between them. Full variable domain (outside the CDR3, taken from reference TRBV7-8 and TRBJ2-7): GAGVSQSPRYKVAKRGQDVALRCDPISGHVSLFWYQQALGQGPEFLTYFQNEAQLDKSGLPSDRFFAERPEGSVSTLKIQRTQQEDSAVYLCASRSTGTNTYEQYFGPGTRLTVT.

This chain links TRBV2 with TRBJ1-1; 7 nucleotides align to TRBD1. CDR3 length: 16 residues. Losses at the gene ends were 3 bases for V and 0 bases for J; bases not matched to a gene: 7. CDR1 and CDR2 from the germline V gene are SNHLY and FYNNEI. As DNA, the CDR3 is TGTGCCAGCAGTGACCCGGGACAGATTATGAACACTGAAGCTTTCTTT. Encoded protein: CASSDPGQIMNTEAFF.

The CDR3 sequence is CASRRFGGEGTEAFF. CDR3 sequence (DNA): TGTGCCAGCAGGCGCTTCGGCGGGGAGGGCACTGAAGCTTTCTTT. The chain combines TRBV6-5 with TRBJ1-1, with D hard to call. The CDR3 contains 15 residues. V lost 6 bases and J 4 bases, leaving 18 bases between the germline ends. CDR1 is MNHEY and CDR2 is SVGAGI in the germline V gene.

CDR3 nucleotides: TGTGCCAGCAGCCAACTAGCGGGCCAGGGGGGTGAGCAGTTCTTC. Its protein is CASSQLAGQGGEQFF. The chain joins TRBV4-2 to TRBJ2-1; D might be TRBD2 (8 bases). The CDR3 has 15 amino acids. Looked up from germline, CDR1 is LGHNA and CDR2 is YNFKEQ. V lost 2 bases and J lost 9, with 17 bases in between.

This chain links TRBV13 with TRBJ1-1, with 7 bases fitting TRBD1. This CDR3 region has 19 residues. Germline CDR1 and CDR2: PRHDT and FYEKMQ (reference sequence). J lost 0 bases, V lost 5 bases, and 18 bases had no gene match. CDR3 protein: CASSRKRGTVVGMNTEAFF. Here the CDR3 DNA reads TGTGCCAGCAGCCGAAAAAGAGGGACAGTGGTGGGCATGAACACTGAAGCTTTCTTT.

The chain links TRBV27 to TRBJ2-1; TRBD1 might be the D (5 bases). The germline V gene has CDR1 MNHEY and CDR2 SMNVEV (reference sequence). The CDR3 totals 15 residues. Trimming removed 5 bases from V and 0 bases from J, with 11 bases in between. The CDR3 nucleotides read TGTGCCAGCAGTGTGACAGTCTTCTCCTACAATGAGCAGTTCTTC. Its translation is CASSVTVFSYNEQFF.

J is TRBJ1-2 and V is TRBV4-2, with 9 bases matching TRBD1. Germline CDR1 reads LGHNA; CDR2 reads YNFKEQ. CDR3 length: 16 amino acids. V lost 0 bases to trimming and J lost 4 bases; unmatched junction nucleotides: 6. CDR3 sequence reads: CASSQEKGQGIYGYTF. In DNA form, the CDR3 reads TGTGCCAGCAGCCAAGAGAAGGGACAGGGCATCTATGGCTACACCTTC.

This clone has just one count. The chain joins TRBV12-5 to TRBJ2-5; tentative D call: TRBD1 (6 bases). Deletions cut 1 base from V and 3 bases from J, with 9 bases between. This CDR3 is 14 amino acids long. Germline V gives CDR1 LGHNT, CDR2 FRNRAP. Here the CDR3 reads CASGLGQEEETQYF. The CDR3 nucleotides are TGTGCTAGTGGTTTGGGACAGGAAGAAGAGACCCAGTACTTC.

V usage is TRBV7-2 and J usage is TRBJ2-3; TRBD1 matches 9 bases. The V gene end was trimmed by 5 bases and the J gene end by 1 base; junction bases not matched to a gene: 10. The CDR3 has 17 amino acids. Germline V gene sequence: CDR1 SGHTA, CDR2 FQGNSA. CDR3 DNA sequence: TGTGCCAGCAGCGCTTCACAGGGGGCAGGTGGCACAGATACGCAGTATTTT. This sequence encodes CASSASQGAGGTDTQYF.

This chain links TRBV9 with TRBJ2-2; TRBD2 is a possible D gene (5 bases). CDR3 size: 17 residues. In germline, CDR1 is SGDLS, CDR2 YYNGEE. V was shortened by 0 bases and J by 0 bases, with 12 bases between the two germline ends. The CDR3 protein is CASSVAEPGTNTGELFF. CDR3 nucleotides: TGTGCCAGCAGCGTAGCAGAACCCGGGACGAACACCGGGGAGCTGTTTTTT.

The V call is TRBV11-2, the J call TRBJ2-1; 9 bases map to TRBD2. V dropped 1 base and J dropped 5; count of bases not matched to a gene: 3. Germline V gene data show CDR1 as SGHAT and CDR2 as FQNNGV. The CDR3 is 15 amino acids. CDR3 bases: TGTGCCAGCAGCTTAGGTAGCGGGAGTAACAATGAGCAGTTCTTC. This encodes CASSLGSGSNNEQFF.

The CDR3 DNA is TGTGCCAGCAAAACAATGCAGGGTCCGGTCCGCGGGGAGCTGTTTTTT. Its translation is CASKTMQGPVRGELFF. The chain is built from TRBV2 and TRBJ2-2; D is perhaps TRBD1 (5 bases). V gave up 7 bases and J gave up 7 bases, with 22 bases separating them. This CDR3 region has 16 residues. Germline V gene data show CDR1 as SNHLY and CDR2 as FYNNEI.

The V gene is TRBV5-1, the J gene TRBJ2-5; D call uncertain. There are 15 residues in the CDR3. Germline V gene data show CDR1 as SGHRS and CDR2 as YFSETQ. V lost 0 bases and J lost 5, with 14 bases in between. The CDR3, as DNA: TGCGCCAGCAGCTTGGAATGGCCGTCCGTGGAGACCCAGTACTTC. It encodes CASSLEWPSVETQYF.

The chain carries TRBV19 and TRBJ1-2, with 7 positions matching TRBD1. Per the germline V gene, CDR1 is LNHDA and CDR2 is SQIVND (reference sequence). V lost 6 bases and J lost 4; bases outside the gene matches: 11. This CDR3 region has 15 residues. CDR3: CASRRGTEQSYGYTF. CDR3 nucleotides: TGTGCCAGTAGAAGGGGGACAGAACAGAGCTATGGCTACACCTTC.

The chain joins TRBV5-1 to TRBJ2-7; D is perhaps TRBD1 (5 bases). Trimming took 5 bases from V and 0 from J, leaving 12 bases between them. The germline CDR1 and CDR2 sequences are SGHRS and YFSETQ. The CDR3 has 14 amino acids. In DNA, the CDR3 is TGCGCCAGCAGTTCAGGGATATTCTCCTACGAGCAGTACTTC. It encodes CASSSGIFSYEQYF.

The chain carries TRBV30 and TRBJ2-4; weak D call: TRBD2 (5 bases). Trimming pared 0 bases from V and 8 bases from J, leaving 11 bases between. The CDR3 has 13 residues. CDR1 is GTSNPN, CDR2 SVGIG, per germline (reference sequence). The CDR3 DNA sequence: TGTGCCTGGAGTGTAAGGCCGCGGGACATTCAGTACTTC. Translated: CAWSVRPRDIQYF.

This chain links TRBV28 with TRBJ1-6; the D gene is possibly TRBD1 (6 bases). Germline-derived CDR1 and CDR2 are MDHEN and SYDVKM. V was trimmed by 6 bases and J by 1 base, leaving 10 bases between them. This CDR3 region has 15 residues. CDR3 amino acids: CASRGAGSYNSPLHF. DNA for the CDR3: TGTGCCAGCAGGGGGGCAGGGTCCTATAATTCACCCCTCCACTTT. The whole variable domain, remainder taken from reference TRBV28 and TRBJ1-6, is DVKVTQSSRYLVKRTGEKVFLECVQDMDHENMFWYRQDPGLGLRLIYFSYDVKMKEKGDIPEGYSVSREKKERFSLILESASTNQTSMYLCASRGAGSYNSPLHFGNGTRLTVT.

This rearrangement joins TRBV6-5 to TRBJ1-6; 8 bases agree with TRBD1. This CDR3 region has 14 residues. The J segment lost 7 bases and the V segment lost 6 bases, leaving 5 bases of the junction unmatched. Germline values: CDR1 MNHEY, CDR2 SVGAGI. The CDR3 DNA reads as TGTGCCAGCAGCCGACAGGGGTTGAATTCACCCCTCCACTTT. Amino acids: CASSRQGLNSPLHF.

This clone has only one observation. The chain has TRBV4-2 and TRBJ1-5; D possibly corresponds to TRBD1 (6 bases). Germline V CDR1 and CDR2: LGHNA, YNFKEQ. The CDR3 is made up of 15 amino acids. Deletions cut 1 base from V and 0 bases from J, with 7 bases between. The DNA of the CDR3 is TGTGCCAGCAGCCAAGGACAGGCTAGCAATCAGCCCCAGCATTTT. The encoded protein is CASSQGQASNQPQHF.

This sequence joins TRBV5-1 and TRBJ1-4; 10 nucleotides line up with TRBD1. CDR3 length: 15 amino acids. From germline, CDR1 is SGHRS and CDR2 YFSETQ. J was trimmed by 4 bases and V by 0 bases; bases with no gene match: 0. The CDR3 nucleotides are TGCGCCAGCAGCTTGGGGACAGGGGGTAATGAAAAACTGTTTTTT. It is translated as CASSLGTGGNEKLFF.

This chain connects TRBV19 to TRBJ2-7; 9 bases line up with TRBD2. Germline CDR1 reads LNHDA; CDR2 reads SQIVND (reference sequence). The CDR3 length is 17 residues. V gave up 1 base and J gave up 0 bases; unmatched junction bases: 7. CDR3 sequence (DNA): TGTGCCAGTAGTATAGGGCTAGCGGGACCTAACTCCTACGAGCAGTACTTC. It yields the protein CASSIGLAGPNSYEQYF.

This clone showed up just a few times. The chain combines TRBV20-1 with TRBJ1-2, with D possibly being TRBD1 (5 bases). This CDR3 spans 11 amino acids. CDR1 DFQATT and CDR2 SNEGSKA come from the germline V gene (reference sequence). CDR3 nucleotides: TGCACGACCCAGGGATTCGATGGCTACACCTTC. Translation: CTTQGFDGYTF.

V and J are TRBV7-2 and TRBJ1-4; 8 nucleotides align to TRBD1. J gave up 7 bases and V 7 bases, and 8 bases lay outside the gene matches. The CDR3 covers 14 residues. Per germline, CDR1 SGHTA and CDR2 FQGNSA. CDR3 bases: TGTGCCAGCAAGAGGGCAGGGGGCGGTGAAAAACTGTTTTTT. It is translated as CASKRAGGGEKLFF.

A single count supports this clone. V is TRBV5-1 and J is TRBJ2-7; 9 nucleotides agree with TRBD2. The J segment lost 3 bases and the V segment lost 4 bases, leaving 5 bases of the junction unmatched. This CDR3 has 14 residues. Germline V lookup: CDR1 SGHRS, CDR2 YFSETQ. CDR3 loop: CASSEGLADYEQYF. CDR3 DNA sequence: TGCGCCAGCAGCGAGGGACTAGCCGACTACGAGCAGTACTTC.

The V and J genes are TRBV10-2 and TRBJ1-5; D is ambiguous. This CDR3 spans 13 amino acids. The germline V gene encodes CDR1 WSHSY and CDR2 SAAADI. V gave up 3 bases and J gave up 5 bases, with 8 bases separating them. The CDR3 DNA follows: TGCGCCAGCAGTGACAGGTTTGATCAGCCCCAGCATTTT. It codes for CASSDRFDQPQHF.